This TCR beta chain emerged from a study of spatial heterogeneity in lung cancer. Each CDR3 protein is one row after TCRdb ran MiXCR on the 5' RACE reads. The sample has around 2,100 distinct CDR3 sequences, more than 7% seen once; the top ten hold more than 20%. Germline values: CDR1 SGHTA, CDR2 FQGNSA. With V trimmed by 4 bases and J by 3 bases, 2 bases remained unmatched. The CDR3 runs 15 residues. This clonotype is labeled medium-sized (0.01 to 0.1%). Its antigen is not identified. Specified time point: sample taken at primary tumor resection. Study findings and constraints: Ubiquitous and regional expanded TCR counts correlated with ubiquitous and regional nonsynonymous mutations, respectively. Mutation counts in tumors were tracked by counts of expanded intratumoral alpha and beta TCRs.

The source is a male donor with early-stage non-small cell lung cancer. This material consisted of lung tumor tissue, taken at surgery. This rearrangement joins TRBV7-2 to TRBJ2-3; 12 bases are a match to TRBD2. The CDR3: CASSWTSGETDTQYF. DNA for the CDR3: TGTGCCAGCAGCTGGACTAGCGGGGAAACAGATACGCAGTATTTT. Full variable domain (missing parts from reference TRBV7-2 and TRBJ2-3): GAGVSQSPSNKVTEKGKDVELRCDPISGHTALYWYRQSLGQGLEFLIYFQGNSAPDKSGLPSDRFSAERTGGSVSTLTIQRTQQEDSAVYLCASSWTSGETDTQYFGPGTRLTVL.